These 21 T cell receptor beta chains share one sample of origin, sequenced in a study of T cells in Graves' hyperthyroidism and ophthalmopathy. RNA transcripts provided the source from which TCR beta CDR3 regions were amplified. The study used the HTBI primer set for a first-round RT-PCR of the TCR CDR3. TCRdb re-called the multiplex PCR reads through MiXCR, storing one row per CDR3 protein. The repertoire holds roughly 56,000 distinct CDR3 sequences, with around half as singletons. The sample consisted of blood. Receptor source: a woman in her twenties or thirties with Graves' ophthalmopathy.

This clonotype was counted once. DNA for the CDR3: TGCAGTGCTAGACCTGGGGACTATAGCTCCTACGAGCAGTACTTC. Protein: CSARPGDYSSYEQYF. V usage is TRBV20-1 and J usage is TRBJ2-7; 7 bases fit TRBD2. V lost 2 bases to trimming and J lost 0 bases; unmatched junction nucleotides: 7. The length of the CDR3 is 15 residues. CDR1 is DFQATT and CDR2 is SNEGSKA in the germline V gene (reference sequence).

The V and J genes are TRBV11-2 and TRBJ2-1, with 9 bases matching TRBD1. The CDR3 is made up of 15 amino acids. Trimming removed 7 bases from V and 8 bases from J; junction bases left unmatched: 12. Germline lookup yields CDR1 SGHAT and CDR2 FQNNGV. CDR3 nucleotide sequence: TGTGCCAGCACCTACATAGGACAGGGGACCCATGAGCAGTTCTTC. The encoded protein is CASTYIGQGTHEQFF. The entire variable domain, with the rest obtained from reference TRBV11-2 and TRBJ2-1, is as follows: EAGVAQSPRYKIIEKRQSVAFWCNPISGHATLYWYQQILGQGPKLLIQFQNNGVVDDSQLPKDRFSAERLKGVDSTLKIQPAKLEDSAVYLCASTYIGQGTHEQFFGPGTRLTVL.

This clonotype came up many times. CDR3 sequence reads: CSASEGNEKLFF. Here the CDR3 DNA reads TGCAGCGCCTCCGAGGGGAATGAAAAACTGTTTTTT. The rearrangement uses TRBV29-1 and TRBJ1-4, with TRBD1 as a possible D gene (5 bases). In germline, CDR1 is SQVTM, CDR2 ANQGSEA. This CDR3 region has 12 residues. The germline V and J ends were trimmed by 7 bases and 5 bases, with 11 bases remaining between them.

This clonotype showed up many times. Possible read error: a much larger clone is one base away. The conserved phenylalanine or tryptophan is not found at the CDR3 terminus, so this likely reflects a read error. CDR3: CASRLAGHYNEQFL. The CDR3, as DNA: TGTGCCAGCAGACTAGCGGGGCACTACAATGAGCAGTTCCTC. The rearrangement links TRBV25-1 to TRBJ2-1; TRBD2 matches at 10 bases. J lost 3 bases, V lost 6 bases, and 2 bases had no gene match. Germline CDR1 and CDR2: MGHDK and SYGVNS. CDR3 length: 14 amino acids.

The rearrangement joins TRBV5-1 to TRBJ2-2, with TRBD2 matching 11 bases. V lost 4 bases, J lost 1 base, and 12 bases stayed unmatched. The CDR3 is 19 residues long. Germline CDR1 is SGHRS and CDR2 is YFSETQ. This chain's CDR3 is CASSQLNRGTSGNTGELFF. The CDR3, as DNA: TGCGCCAGCAGCCAATTAAACAGGGGGACTAGCGGGAACACCGGGGAGCTGTTTTTT. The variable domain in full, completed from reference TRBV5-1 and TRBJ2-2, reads KAGVTQTPRYLIKTRGQQVTLSCSPISGHRSVSWYQQTPGQGLQFLFEYFSETQRNKGNFPGRFSGRQFSNSRSEMNVSTLELGDSALYLCASSQLNRGTSGNTGELFFGEGSRLTVL.

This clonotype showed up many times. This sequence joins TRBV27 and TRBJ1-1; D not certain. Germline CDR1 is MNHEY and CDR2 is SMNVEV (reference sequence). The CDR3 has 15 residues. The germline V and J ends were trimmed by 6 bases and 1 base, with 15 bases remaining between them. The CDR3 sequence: CASSLAGIGNTEAFF. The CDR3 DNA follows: TGTGCCAGCAGCCTGGCGGGTATAGGGAACACTGAAGCTTTCTTT.

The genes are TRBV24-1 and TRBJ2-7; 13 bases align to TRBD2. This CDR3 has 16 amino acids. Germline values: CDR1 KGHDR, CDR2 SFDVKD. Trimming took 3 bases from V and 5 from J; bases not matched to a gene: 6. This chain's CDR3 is CATSDTGLAGVDEQYF. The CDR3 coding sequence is TGTGCCACCAGTGATACCGGACTAGCGGGAGTTGACGAGCAGTACTTC.

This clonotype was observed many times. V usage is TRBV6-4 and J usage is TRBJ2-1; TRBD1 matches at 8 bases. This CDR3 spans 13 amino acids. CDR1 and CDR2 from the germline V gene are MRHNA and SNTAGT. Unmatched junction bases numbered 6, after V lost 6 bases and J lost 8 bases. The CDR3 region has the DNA TGTGCCAGCAGCCTATCGGACAGGGATGAGCAGTTCTTC. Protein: CASSLSDRDEQFF.

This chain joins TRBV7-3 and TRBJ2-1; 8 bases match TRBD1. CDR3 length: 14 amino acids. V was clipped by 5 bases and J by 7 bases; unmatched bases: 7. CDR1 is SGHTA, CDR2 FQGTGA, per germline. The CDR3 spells CASSPGQGRNEQFF. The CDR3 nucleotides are TGTGCCAGCAGCCCTGGACAGGGAAGGAATGAGCAGTTCTTC.

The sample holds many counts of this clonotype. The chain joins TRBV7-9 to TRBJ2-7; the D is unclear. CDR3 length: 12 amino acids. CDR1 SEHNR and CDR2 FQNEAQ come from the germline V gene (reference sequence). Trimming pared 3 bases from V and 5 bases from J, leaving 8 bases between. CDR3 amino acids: CASSFDWDEQYF. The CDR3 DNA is TGTGCCAGCAGCTTCGATTGGGACGAGCAGTACTTC.

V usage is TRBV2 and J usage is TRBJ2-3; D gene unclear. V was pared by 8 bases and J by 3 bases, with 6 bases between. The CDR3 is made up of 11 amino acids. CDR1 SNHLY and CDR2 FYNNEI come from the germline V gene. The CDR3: CASRRTDTQYF. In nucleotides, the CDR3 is TGTGCCAGCCGCCGAACAGATACGCAGTATTTT.

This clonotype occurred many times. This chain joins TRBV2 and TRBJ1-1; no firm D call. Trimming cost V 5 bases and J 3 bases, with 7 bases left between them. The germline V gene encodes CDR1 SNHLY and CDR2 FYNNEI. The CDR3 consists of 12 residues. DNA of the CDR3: TGTGCCAGCAGTTGGAGGGACACTGAAGCTTTCTTT. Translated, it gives CASSWRDTEAFF.

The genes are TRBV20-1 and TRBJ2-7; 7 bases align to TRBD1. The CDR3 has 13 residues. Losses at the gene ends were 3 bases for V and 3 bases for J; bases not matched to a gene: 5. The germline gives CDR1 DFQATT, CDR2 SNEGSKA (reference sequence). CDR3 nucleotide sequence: TGCAGTGCTAGCCCCCGGACAGGCTACGAGCAGTACTTC. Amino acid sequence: CSASPRTGYEQYF.

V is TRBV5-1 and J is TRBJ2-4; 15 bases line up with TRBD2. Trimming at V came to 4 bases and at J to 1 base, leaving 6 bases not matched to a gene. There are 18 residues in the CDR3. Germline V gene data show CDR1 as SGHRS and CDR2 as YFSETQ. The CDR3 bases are TGCGCCAGCAGCGGGTGGGGGACTAGCGGGAGGGCCAAAAACATTCAGTACTTC. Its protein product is CASSGWGTSGRAKNIQYF.

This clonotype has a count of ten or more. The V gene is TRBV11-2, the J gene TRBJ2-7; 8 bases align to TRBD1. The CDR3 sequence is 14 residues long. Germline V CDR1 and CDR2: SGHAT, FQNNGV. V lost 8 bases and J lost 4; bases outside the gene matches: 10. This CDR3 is CASCPRRGPYEQYF. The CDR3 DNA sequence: TGTGCCAGCTGTCCCCGCAGGGGGCCTTACGAGCAGTACTTC.

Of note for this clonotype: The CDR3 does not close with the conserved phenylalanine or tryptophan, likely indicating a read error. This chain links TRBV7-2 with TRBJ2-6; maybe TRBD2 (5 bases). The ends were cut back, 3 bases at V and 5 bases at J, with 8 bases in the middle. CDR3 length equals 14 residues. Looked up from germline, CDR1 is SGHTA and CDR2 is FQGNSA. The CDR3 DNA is TGTGCCAGCAGCTTCCTCGGGAGGGCCAACGTCCTGACTTGC. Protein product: CASSFLGRANVLTC.

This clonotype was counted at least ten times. CDR3 loop: CASSPGTGGSYEQYF. In nucleotides, the CDR3 is TGTGCCAGCAGTCCCGGGACAGGGGGCTCCTACGAGCAGTACTTC. The gene calls are TRBV2 and TRBJ2-7, with TRBD1 matching over 11 bases. CDR1 and CDR2 (germline): SNHLY, FYNNEI. V shed 5 bases, J shed 0 bases, and the junction held 3 bases outside the gene matches. This CDR3 is 15 amino acids long.

The CDR3 sequence: CASSFGGQNLPDTQYF. The CDR3 nucleotides read TGTGCCAGCAGCTTTGGCGGGCAGAATCTCCCAGATACGCAGTATTTT. The V gene is TRBV7-2, the J gene TRBJ2-3; D might be TRBD2 (5 bases). The ends were cut back, 3 bases at V and 4 bases at J, with 17 bases in the middle. The CDR3 is made up of 16 amino acids. CDR1 SGHTA and CDR2 FQGNSA come from the germline V gene.

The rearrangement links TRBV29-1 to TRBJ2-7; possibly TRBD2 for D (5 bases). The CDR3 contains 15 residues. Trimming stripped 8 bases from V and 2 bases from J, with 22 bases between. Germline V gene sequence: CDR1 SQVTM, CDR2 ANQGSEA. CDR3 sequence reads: CSSSYWSGSPYEQYF. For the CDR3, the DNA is TGCAGCAGTTCATATTGGTCGGGGAGCCCCTACGAGCAGTACTTC.

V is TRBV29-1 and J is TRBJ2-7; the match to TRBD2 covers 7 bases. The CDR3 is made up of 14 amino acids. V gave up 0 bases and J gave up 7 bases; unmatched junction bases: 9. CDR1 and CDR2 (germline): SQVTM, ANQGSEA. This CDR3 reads CSVEDLAGVQEQYF. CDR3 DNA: TGCAGCGTTGAAGACCTGGCGGGAGTTCAGGAGCAGTACTTC.

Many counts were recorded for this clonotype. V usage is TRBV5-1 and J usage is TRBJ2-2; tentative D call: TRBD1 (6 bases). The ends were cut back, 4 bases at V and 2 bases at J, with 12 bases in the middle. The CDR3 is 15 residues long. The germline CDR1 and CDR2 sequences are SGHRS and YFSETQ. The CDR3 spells CASSQGHLNTGELFF. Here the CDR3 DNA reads TGCGCCAGCAGCCAGGGACATCTTAACACCGGGGAGCTGTTTTTT.